The 29 T cell receptor beta chains listed next were all sequenced from one sample in a study of metastatic and nonmetastatic thyroid tumors. Every patient was untreated before thyroid surgery. TCRdb re-analyzed the PCR reads using MiXCR. The sample consists of 70,000 or so clones, around 14% of them appearing once. The material sequenced was blood. These receptors were collected from a male donor with papillary thyroid cancer or a benign thyroid nodule (not recorded which). Some clones in this sample may be carry-over from other donors' samples.

The CDR3 DNA is TGTGCCAGCAGCCCTCCCACATATTTTAGCTCCTACGAGCAGTACTTC. It translates to CASSPPTYFSSYEQYF. The rearrangement uses TRBV5-4 and TRBJ2-7; D not certain. V shed 4 bases and J shed 0 bases, with 17 bases lying between them. The CDR3 length is 16 residues. The germline V gene encodes CDR1 SGHNT and CDR2 YYREEE (reference sequence).

In its sample, this clone was seen a few times. This chain links TRBV12-3 or TRBV12-4 with TRBJ1-3; D gene unclear. V dropped 2 bases and J dropped 3 bases, with 5 bases sitting between them. There are 13 residues in the CDR3. CDR3 in amino acids: CASSLLCGNTIYF. CDR3 DNA: TGTGCCAGCAGTTTACTGTGTGGAAACACCATATATTTT.

This clone was observed at least ten times. The gene calls are TRBV2 and TRBJ2-3; TRBD2 aligns across 9 bases. The V and J ends lost 8 bases and 2 bases, in that order; junction bases with no gene match: 5. The CDR3 extends over 14 amino acids. Germline V gene sequence: CDR1 SNHLY, CDR2 FYNNEI. The CDR3 nucleotides are TGTGCCAGCCGTAGACTAGCGGACACAGATACGCAGTATTTT. Translated: CASRRLADTDTQYF.

This clone has ten or more counts. The chain recombines TRBV20-1 with TRBJ1-1; TRBD1 aligns across 7 bases. This CDR3 has 15 residues. V was clipped by 5 bases and J by 1 base; unmatched bases: 10. Germline assignment: CDR1 DFQATT and CDR2 SNEGSKA (reference sequence). CDR3 sequence: CSALDREGTNTEAFF. CDR3 sequence (DNA): TGCAGTGCTCTTGACAGGGAAGGGACGAACACTGAAGCTTTCTTT.

Only a few counts were recorded for this clone. The chain is built from TRBV28 and TRBJ2-7; D is unresolved. The V and J ends lost 6 bases and 7 bases respectively, with 19 bases between them. CDR1 is MDHEN, CDR2 SYDVKM, per germline. CDR3 length: 14 amino acids. CDR3 in amino acids: CASSHDPAPCEQYF. Here the CDR3 DNA reads TGTGCCAGCAGCCATGACCCTGCCCCCTGTGAGCAGTACTTC.

This clone came up a few times. As the CDR3 is not closed by the conserved phenylalanine or tryptophan, this likely results from a read error. The V call is TRBV12-3 or TRBV12-4, the J call TRBJ1-1; maybe TRBD1 (6 bases). V was shortened by 6 bases and J by 0 bases, with 11 bases between the two germline ends. This CDR3 region has 14 residues. CDR3 sequence (DNA): TGTGCCAGCAGCAGACAGGCCATGAACACTGAAGCTTTCCTT. Translated: CASSRQAMNTEAFL.

This clone has at least ten counts. The chain recombines TRBV9 with TRBJ1-2; tentatively, D is TRBD1 (5 bases). Trimming took off 1 base at V and 4 bases at J, with 11 bases between the two ends. Germline loops: CDR1 SGDLS, CDR2 YYNGEE. CDR3 length: 14 residues. The CDR3 loop reads CASSVRRDGYGYTF. CDR3 DNA sequence: TGTGCCAGCAGCGTAAGGAGGGACGGCTATGGCTACACCTTC.

This clone was picked up many times. This chain joins TRBV6-2 or TRBV6-3 and TRBJ2-7; D not resolved. CDR3 length: 16 amino acids. The germline gives CDR1 MNHEY, CDR2 SVGEGT. Trimming took off 3 bases at V and 6 bases at J, with 21 bases between the two ends. In nucleotides, the CDR3 is TGTGCCAGCAGTTATAGTATTATGGCTCCACTCGGCGAGCAGTACTTC. Translating it yields CASSYSIMAPLGEQYF.

This rearrangement joins TRBV6-5 to TRBJ2-7, with TRBD1 matching 9 bases. Germline CDR1 reads MNHEY; CDR2 reads SVGAGI. V lost 4 bases and J lost 3; bases outside the gene matches: 4. CDR3 length: 14 residues. The CDR3 DNA sequence: TGTGCCAGCAGTTCCGGGACAGGGATCTACGAGCAGTACTTC. Amino acid sequence: CASSSGTGIYEQYF.

In this sample, this clone turned up a few times. The gene calls are TRBV3-1 and TRBJ2-7, with D maybe TRBD2 (6 bases). Trimming took off 4 bases at V and 6 bases at J, with 19 bases between the two ends. This CDR3 is built from 15 residues. Germline assignment: CDR1 LGHDT and CDR2 YNNKEL (reference sequence). CDR3 DNA: TGTGCCAGCAGCCTGTGGAGGGTTCCCTCAGCCGAGCAGTACTTC. Protein: CASSLWRVPSAEQYF.

The J gene is TRBJ2-3, the V gene TRBV6-1; 10 nucleotides line up with TRBD2. The V and J ends lost 6 bases and 2 bases, in that order; junction bases with no gene match: 8. Germline CDR1 is MNHNS and CDR2 is SASEGT. This CDR3 has 16 amino acids. This CDR3 is CASRPGSGRATDTQYF. The CDR3 bases are TGTGCCAGCAGACCCGGAAGCGGGAGGGCCACAGATACGCAGTATTTT.

The sample holds many counts of this clone. The V and J genes are TRBV4-3 and TRBJ2-3; 12 nucleotides agree with TRBD2. This CDR3 has 15 amino acids. CDR1 and CDR2 (germline): LGHNA, YSLEER. With V trimmed by 7 bases and J by 1 base, 3 bases remained unmatched. CDR3 sequence (DNA): TGCGCCAGCAAACTAGCGGGAGGCCGCACAGATACGCAGTATTTT. Translated: CASKLAGGRTDTQYF.

The table lists this clone with many counts. J is TRBJ1-2 and V is TRBV18, with 7 bases fitting TRBD1. V lost 6 bases, J lost 8 bases, and 9 bases stayed unmatched. There are 13 residues in the CDR3. Germline values: CDR1 KGHSH, CDR2 LQKENI. Here the CDR3 reads CASSPGQEDGYTF. CDR3 sequence (DNA): TGTGCCAGCTCGCCAGGACAGGAGGACGGCTACACCTTC.

Remarks on this clone: Likely a read error: the CDR3 ends without its conserved phenylalanine or tryptophan. The chain links TRBV5-8 to TRBJ2-6; no clear D. Germline-derived CDR1 and CDR2 are SGHTS and YDEGEE. This CDR3 comprises 16 residues. V gave up 1 base and J gave up 0 bases, with 8 bases separating them. The CDR3 DNA is TGTGCCAGCAGCTTGAGGATCTACTCTGGGGCCAACGTCCTGACTCTC. Residues: CASSLRIYSGANVLTL.

In this sample, this clone turned up many times. Other DNA variants within this sample encode the same CDR3. J is TRBJ2-5 and V is TRBV12-3 or TRBV12-4, with TRBD1 matching 9 bases. V trimming: 6 bases; J trimming: 3 bases; junction bases outside the gene matches: 5. The CDR3 covers 14 residues. Written as DNA, the CDR3 is TGTGCCAGCAGCGATCGGACAGGGGAAGAGACCCAGTACTTC. Its protein product is CASSDRTGEETQYF.

This clone was observed a few times. J is TRBJ2-5 and V is TRBV15; TRBD2 agrees at 7 bases. Per germline, CDR1 LNHNV and CDR2 YYDKDF (reference sequence). Losses at the gene ends were 0 bases for V and 4 bases for J; bases not matched to a gene: 5. The CDR3 is 15 residues long. CDR3 in amino acids: CATSRDRLAVETQYF. CDR3 in DNA: TGTGCCACCAGCAGAGATAGACTAGCTGTAGAGACCCAGTACTTC.

This clone was recorded many times. The chain links TRBV18 to TRBJ2-2; 7 bases agree with TRBD1. CDR1 and CDR2 (germline): KGHSH, LQKENI. This CDR3 region has 16 residues. V was clipped by 2 bases and J by 5 bases; unmatched bases: 8. This CDR3 is CASSPREQGPTGELFF. For the CDR3, the DNA is TGTGCCAGCTCACCAAGGGAACAGGGGCCAACCGGGGAGCTGTTTTTT.

This clone appeared many times. The CDR3 loop is CASSLDRWTGGSGANVLTF. The CDR3 DNA sequence: TGCGCCAGCAGCTTGGACCGTTGGACAGGGGGCTCTGGGGCCAACGTCCTGACTTTC. This sequence joins TRBV5-1 and TRBJ2-6, with 10 bases lining up with TRBD1. The CDR3 runs 19 residues. Per the germline V gene, CDR1 is SGHRS and CDR2 is YFSETQ. J was trimmed by 0 bases and V by 0 bases; bases with no gene match: 6.

Concerning this clone: At one end, the junction sequence differs from germline, possibly due to a read error. This chain uses TRBV10-3 with TRBJ1-2; a possible D gene is TRBD1 (5 bases). CDR1 is ENHRY, CDR2 SYGVKD, per germline. The length of the CDR3 is 13 residues. CDR3 in DNA: TGTGCCATCAGTCGAGACATCGACCGGGGCTGCACCTTC. Translation gives CAISRDIDRGCTF.

This clone has ten or more counts. The chain is built from TRBV5-4 and TRBJ1-5, with 9 bases that match TRBD1. With V trimmed by 0 bases and J by 4 bases, 11 bases remained unmatched. Germline loops: CDR1 SGHNT, CDR2 YYREEE (reference sequence). CDR3 length: 18 residues. CDR3 sequence reads: CASSLAGGDRGWNQPQHF. CDR3 coding DNA: TGTGCCAGCAGCTTGGCGGGCGGTGACAGGGGGTGGAATCAGCCCCAGCATTTT.

Ten or more counts support this clone. This chain links TRBV7-3 with TRBJ2-7; TRBD1 agrees at 7 bases. This CDR3 region has 18 residues. Germline loops: CDR1 SGHTA, CDR2 FQGTGA. The V gene end was trimmed by 1 base and the J gene end by 0 bases; junction bases not matched to a gene: 12. The chain's CDR3 is CASSLKKVDRRCSYEQYV. CDR3 in DNA: TGTGCCAGCAGCTTAAAAAAGGTGGACAGGAGATGCTCCTACGAGCAGTACGTC.

This clone was found many times. This same CDR3 is encoded by further DNA sequences in the sample. The chain couples TRBV5-1 to TRBJ1-1; the D is unclear. This CDR3 is built from 12 residues. Looked up from germline, CDR1 is SGHRS and CDR2 is YFSETQ. V lost 2 bases to trimming and J lost 5 bases, with 7 bases between them. The CDR3 DNA is TGCGCCAGCAGCTTCTTGGGGACTGAAGCTTTCTTT. Encoded protein: CASSFLGTEAFF.

Comment on this clone: It may be a read error: a sequence one base away is much more abundant. The genes are TRBV10-3 and TRBJ2-5, with 7 bases that match TRBD1. V was pared by 5 bases and J by 1 base, with 4 bases of the junction left unmatched. The CDR3 consists of 14 residues. Germline-derived CDR1 and CDR2 are ENHRY and SYGVKD. The CDR3 DNA reads as TGTGCCATCAGTACGGGACAGACCCAAGAGACCCAGTACTTC. Protein sequence: CAISTGQTQETQYF.

This clone has a handful of counts. This may be a read error, as it is one base from a much larger clone. V is TRBV28 and J is TRBJ2-5; D may correspond to TRBD1 or TRBD2 (6 bases each). This CDR3 is built from 15 residues. Germline V lookup: CDR1 MDHEN, CDR2 SYDVKM. V lost 8 bases, J lost 0 bases, and 16 bases lay in between. The DNA for the CDR3 is TGTGCCAGCTCACAACCGGGGGCATACCAAGAGACCCAGTACTTC. It yields the protein CASSQPGAYQETQYF. The variable domain in full, completed from reference TRBV28 and TRBJ2-5, reads DVKVTQSSRYLVKRTGEKVFLECVQDMDHENMFWYRQDPGLGLRLIYFSYDVKMKEKGDIPEGYSVSREKKERFSLILESASTNQTSMYLCASSQPGAYQETQYFGPGTRLLVL.

The rearrangement joins TRBV11-2 to TRBJ1-3; perhaps TRBD1 as D (6 bases). The CDR3 runs 15 residues. Germline lookup yields CDR1 SGHAT and CDR2 FQNNGV. Deletions cut 5 bases from V and 9 bases from J, with 20 bases between. The DNA for the CDR3 is TGTGCCAGCAGCCTAACCTCAGGGGTCCGAGGCACCATATATTTT. This gives the protein CASSLTSGVRGTIYF. The variable domain in full, completed from reference TRBV11-2 and TRBJ1-3, reads EAGVAQSPRYKIIEKRQSVAFWCNPISGHATLYWYQQILGQGPKLLIQFQNNGVVDDSQLPKDRFSAERLKGVDSTLKIQPAKLEDSAVYLCASSLTSGVRGTIYFGEGSWLTVV.

The chain is built from TRBV7-8 and TRBJ2-7; 8 nucleotides align to TRBD2. J lost 4 bases, V lost 7 bases, and 21 bases had no gene match. The CDR3 length is 18 residues. Germline V gene data show CDR1 as SGHVS and CDR2 as FQNEAQ. Written as DNA, the CDR3 is TGTGCCAGCATCCCTACGGGTCCGCGGGAGGTCCGTAAATACGAGCAGTACGTC. Protein sequence: CASIPTGPREVRKYEQYV.

This clone was counted at least ten times. The CDR3 nucleotides are TGTGCCAGCAGTGACAGGTCATCGGTCACCGGGGAGCTGTTTTTT. The encoded protein is CASSDRSSVTGELFF. The chain links TRBV6-4 to TRBJ2-2, with D uncertain. Trimming took off 2 bases at V and 4 bases at J, with 11 bases between the two ends. Germline assignment: CDR1 MRHNA and CDR2 SNTAGT. The CDR3 extends over 15 amino acids.

There are many counts of this clone. V gene TRBV27 combines with J gene TRBJ2-1; D unresolved. Trimming stripped 0 bases from V and 2 bases from J, with 2 bases between. CDR1 MNHEY and CDR2 SMNVEV come from the germline V gene (reference sequence). The CDR3 contains 13 residues. CDR3 nucleotide sequence: TGTGCCAGCAGTTTATCGGCCTACAATGAGCAGTTCTTC. Residues: CASSLSAYNEQFF.

At least ten counts were recorded for this clone. The chain couples TRBV9 to TRBJ2-1; 11 bases are shared with TRBD1. The CDR3 contains 16 residues. The germline V gene has CDR1 SGDLS and CDR2 YYNGEE. The ends lost 4 bases at V and 7 bases at J; junction bases unmatched: 10. CDR3 nucleotides: TGTGCCAGCAGCTCCGACCCGGGACAGGGGGGTAATGAGCAGTTCTTC. It specifies CASSSDPGQGGNEQFF.